These 25 T cell receptor beta chains were sequenced from one sample in a study of blood T cells in healthy people across ages. Through a sample-barcoded 5' primer and a J-beta primer mix, a second PCR was run for 7 to 11 cycles. TCRdb independently ran MiXCR on the 5' RACE reads; one entry per CDR3 protein. The sample has about 600,000 distinct CDR3 sequences, 40% to 55% seen once. Sequenced sample: blood. The source is an elderly man in good health.

As regards this clonotype: A read error may produce the germline difference seen at one junction end. The rearrangement joins TRBV3-1 to TRBJ1-2; 7 bases fit TRBD1. The CDR3 spans 15 residues. CDR1 and CDR2 (germline): LGHDT, YNNKEL (reference sequence). In DNA, the CDR3 is TGTGCCGGCAGCCTTGGACAGGAGAGATTCTATGGCTACACCTTC. It is translated as CAGSLGQERFYGYTF.

The chain is built from TRBV12-3 or TRBV12-4 and TRBJ1-1, with D uncertain. Trimming pared 2 bases from V and 5 bases from J, leaving 3 bases between. The CDR3 runs to 11 residues. CDR3 in DNA: TGTGCCAGCAGTTTACAGACTGAAGCTTTCTTT. This translates into CASSLQTEAFF.

The genes are TRBV2 and TRBJ1-5; the match to TRBD1 covers 8 bases. Germline values: CDR1 SNHLY, CDR2 FYNNEI. The CDR3 is 15 amino acids. After removal of 11 bases from V and 4 bases from J, the junction contained 13 bases not matched to a gene. CDR3 sequence reads: CACGIRDRMNQPQHF. The CDR3 DNA follows: TGTGCCTGCGGAATCCGGGACAGGATGAATCAGCCCCAGCATTTT.

This clonotype occurred a few times. The V call is TRBV5-1, the J call TRBJ2-5; 9 bases are a match to TRBD1. With V trimmed by 4 bases and J by 2 bases, 6 bases remained unmatched. The length of the CDR3 is 15 residues. Germline CDR1 reads SGHRS; CDR2 reads YFSETQ. The CDR3 loop reads CASSGGQGRQETQYF. In nucleotides, the CDR3 is TGCGCCAGCAGCGGGGGACAGGGCAGACAAGAGACCCAGTACTTC.

In its sample, this clonotype was seen a few times. CDR3 sequence reads: CASSYQGGGGLGSPLHF. CDR3 sequence (DNA): TGTGCCAGCAGTTACCAGGGGGGGGGCGGCTTGGGTTCACCCCTCCACTTT. V usage is TRBV6-6 and J usage is TRBJ1-6; 7 bases fit TRBD1. CDR1 is MNHNY, CDR2 SVGAGI, per germline (reference sequence). The V and J ends lost 2 bases and 9 bases, in that order; junction bases with no gene match: 13. The CDR3 runs to 17 residues.

This rearrangement joins TRBV4-1 to TRBJ2-1; TRBD2 aligns across 11 bases. V lost 0 bases and J lost 4; bases outside the gene matches: 2. The germline V gene encodes CDR1 MGHRA and CDR2 YSYEKL. The CDR3 has 16 amino acids. The CDR3 DNA is TGCGCCAGCAGCCAAGAGGCTAGCGGGAGGTACAATGAGCAGTTCTTC. Translated: CASSQEASGRYNEQFF.

V is TRBV5-1 and J is TRBJ2-1, with TRBD2 matching 7 bases. Germline V lookup: CDR1 SGHRS, CDR2 YFSETQ. V was clipped by 1 base and J by 3 bases; unmatched bases: 7. The CDR3 spans 16 residues. The CDR3 here is CASSLLPGGDYNEQFF. CDR3 DNA sequence: TGCGCCAGCAGCTTGCTTCCGGGAGGAGACTACAATGAGCAGTTCTTC.

The table lists this clonotype with a few counts. V gene TRBV5-1 combines with J gene TRBJ1-2; D is undetermined. V lost 6 bases and J lost 6, with 15 bases in between. The CDR3 has 13 amino acids. In germline, CDR1 is SGHRS, CDR2 YFSETQ. CDR3 sequence: CASMDLQENGYTF. The CDR3, as DNA: TGCGCCAGCATGGATCTTCAGGAAAATGGCTACACCTTC.

This chain uses TRBV20-1 with TRBJ2-1; TRBD2 agrees at 8 bases. The CDR3 consists of 13 residues. Per germline, CDR1 DFQATT and CDR2 SNEGSKA (reference sequence). V shed 6 bases and J 3 bases; nucleotides not matched to a gene: 4. Here the CDR3 reads CSAPGLDYNEQFF. The CDR3 bases are TGCAGTGCGCCGGGACTAGACTACAATGAGCAGTTCTTC.

This rearrangement joins TRBV7-8 to TRBJ2-1, with TRBD1 matching 7 bases. The J segment lost 8 bases and the V segment lost 2 bases, leaving 6 bases of the junction unmatched. Germline CDR1 SGHVS, CDR2 FQNEAQ. The CDR3 runs 14 residues. The CDR3 loop is CASSLQDRLDEQFF. The CDR3 bases are TGTGCCAGCAGCTTACAGGACAGGCTGGATGAGCAGTTCTTC.

The chain employs TRBV20-1 and TRBJ1-5; possible D gene TRBD1, 6 bases. This CDR3 is built from 12 residues. Trimming took off 6 bases at V and 6 bases at J, with 12 bases between the two ends. The germline V gene encodes CDR1 DFQATT and CDR2 SNEGSKA (reference sequence). Here the CDR3 reads CSARGSGQPQHF. The CDR3, as DNA: TGCAGTGCGAGGGGGTCCGGTCAGCCCCAGCATTTT.

The chain employs TRBV7-2 and TRBJ2-3; weak D call: TRBD2 (5 bases). The CDR3 is 14 residues long. Germline lookup yields CDR1 SGHTA and CDR2 FQGNSA. Trimming removed 4 bases from V and 2 bases from J, with 10 bases in between. The CDR3 loop is CASSSRVNTDTQYF. The CDR3 DNA reads as TGTGCCAGCAGCTCGCGGGTAAACACAGATACGCAGTATTTT.

This clonotype has ten or more counts. This sequence joins TRBV7-2 and TRBJ2-3; D remains ambiguous. From germline, CDR1 is SGHTA and CDR2 FQGNSA. This CDR3 has 13 residues. With 5 bases removed from V and 2 bases from J, the gap between germline ends came to 8 bases. This CDR3 is CASSVAITDTQYF. The CDR3 bases are TGTGCCAGCAGCGTGGCGATCACAGATACGCAGTATTTT.

The rearrangement uses TRBV20-1 and TRBJ2-7; 7 bases are shared with TRBD2. Germline V gene lookup returns CDR1 DFQATT and CDR2 SNEGSKA (reference sequence). V shed 5 bases and J 0 bases; nucleotides not matched to a gene: 10. This CDR3 spans 15 amino acids. The CDR3 DNA sequence: TGCAGTGCTCGATCATTTAGCGGGTACTCCTACGAGCAGTACTTC. Its translation is CSARSFSGYSYEQYF.

The chain employs TRBV12-3 or TRBV12-4 and TRBJ1-2; no firm D call. Trimming took 5 bases from V and 0 from J, leaving 7 bases between them. The CDR3 is 13 residues long. As DNA, the CDR3 is TGTGCCAGCAGTCAGATATCTAACTATGGCTACACCTTC. It is translated as CASSQISNYGYTF.

The table lists this clonotype with a count of one. The chain couples TRBV29-1 to TRBJ1-1; D not resolved. The CDR3 length is 14 residues. Germline loops: CDR1 SQVTM, CDR2 ANQGSEA. V was clipped by 2 bases and J by 4 bases, with 14 bases between them. CDR3: CSVERVLSLTEAFF. The CDR3 DNA is TGCAGCGTTGAACGGGTCCTAAGCCTCACTGAAGCTTTCTTT.

There are many counts of this clonotype. This chain links TRBV6-5 with TRBJ1-6; no reliable D call. V was pared by 0 bases and J by 10 bases, with 16 bases between. The CDR3 has 16 amino acids. Germline lookup yields CDR1 MNHEY and CDR2 SVGAGI. Here the CDR3 reads CASSYSRTATDSPLHF. The CDR3 DNA is TGTGCCAGCAGTTACTCGCGGACTGCTACTGACTCACCCCTCCACTTT.

This chain uses TRBV20-1 with TRBJ2-7; maybe TRBD2 (6 bases). Trimming pared 3 bases from V and 0 bases from J, leaving 12 bases between. The CDR3 runs to 14 residues. Germline assignment: CDR1 DFQATT and CDR2 SNEGSKA (reference sequence). The CDR3 spells CSAREGVYSYEQYF. The DNA of the CDR3 is TGCAGTGCTAGGGAGGGCGTTTACTCCTACGAGCAGTACTTC.

The chain joins TRBV20-1 to TRBJ2-5; D gene unclear. The CDR3 loop spans 11 amino acids. The V gene lost 5 bases and the J gene lost 4 bases, with 8 bases spanning the gap. Germline assignment: CDR1 DFQATT and CDR2 SNEGSKA (reference sequence). The CDR3 DNA sequence: TGCAGTGCTCTTCCCGCAGAGACCCAGTACTTC. Translating gives CSALPAETQYF.

The chain uses TRBV12-3 or TRBV12-4 and TRBJ1-2; D unclear. Trimming pared 5 bases from V and 8 bases from J, leaving 12 bases between. The CDR3 extends over 12 amino acids. The CDR3 is CASSPGMGGYTF. CDR3 coding DNA: TGTGCCAGCAGTCCCGGGATGGGGGGCTACACCTTC.

J is TRBJ2-1 and V is TRBV3-1, with 7 bases lining up with TRBD2. Germline CDR1 reads LGHDT; CDR2 reads YNNKEL (reference sequence). Losses at the gene ends were 4 bases for V and 5 bases for J; bases not matched to a gene: 5. This CDR3 has 14 amino acids. The CDR3 DNA reads TGTGCCAGCAGCCTTCAAGCGGGGCACAATGAGCAGTTCTTC. Translated, it gives CASSLQAGHNEQFF.

This clonotype turned up a few times. This sequence joins TRBV5-1 and TRBJ2-7, with unresolved D. Germline CDR1 reads SGHRS; CDR2 reads YFSETQ. V gave up 0 bases and J gave up 5 bases, with 15 bases separating them. The CDR3 is made up of 15 amino acids. The CDR3 region has the DNA TGCGCCAGCAGCTTGGAGGCCCGACCGATTGACGAGCAGTACTTC. Amino acid sequence: CASSLEARPIDEQYF.

This clonotype was counted ten times or more. This chain links TRBV9 with TRBJ2-7, with TRBD2 matching over 7 bases. The CDR3 covers 15 residues. The trim removed 4 bases at V and 0 bases at J, leaving 7 bases unmatched. CDR1 SGDLS and CDR2 YYNGEE come from the germline V gene. CDR3: CASSIGAGDSYEQYF. The CDR3 DNA reads TGTGCCAGCAGCATCGGGGCGGGAGACTCCTACGAGCAGTACTTC.

V is TRBV20-1 and J is TRBJ2-1; perhaps TRBD2 as D (5 bases). CDR3 length equals 15 residues. V shed 6 bases and J shed 10 bases, with 25 bases lying between them. Germline CDR1 and CDR2: DFQATT and SNEGSKA (reference sequence). The DNA of the CDR3 is TGCAGTGCAGAAGCCGGTCTAGCCAATACCTTCGAGCAGTTCTTC. Translated: CSAEAGLANTFEQFF.

This chain uses TRBV24-1 with TRBJ2-3; perhaps D is TRBD1 or TRBD2 (5 bases each). Germline CDR1 is KGHDR and CDR2 is SFDVKD. The CDR3 loop spans 13 amino acids. V lost 8 bases and J 4 bases, leaving 12 bases between the germline ends. The CDR3 DNA follows: TGTGCCACCATGACGGGGCGTGCAGATACGCAGTATTTT. Residues: CATMTGRADTQYF.